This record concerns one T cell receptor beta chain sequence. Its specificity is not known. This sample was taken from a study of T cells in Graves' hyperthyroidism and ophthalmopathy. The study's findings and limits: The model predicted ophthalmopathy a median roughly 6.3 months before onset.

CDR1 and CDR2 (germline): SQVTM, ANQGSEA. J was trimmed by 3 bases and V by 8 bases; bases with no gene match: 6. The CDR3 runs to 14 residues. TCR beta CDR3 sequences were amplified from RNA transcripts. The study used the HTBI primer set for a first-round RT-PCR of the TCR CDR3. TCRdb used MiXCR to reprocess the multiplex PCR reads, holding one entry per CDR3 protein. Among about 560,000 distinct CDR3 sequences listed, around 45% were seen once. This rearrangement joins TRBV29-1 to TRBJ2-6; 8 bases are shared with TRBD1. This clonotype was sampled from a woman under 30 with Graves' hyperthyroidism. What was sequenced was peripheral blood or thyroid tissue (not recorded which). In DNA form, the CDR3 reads TGCAGCATCCTGACAGGGGATGGGGCCAACGTCCTGACTTTC. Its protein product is CSILTGDGANVLTF.